This entry is about one T cell receptor beta chain. The antigen is unknown. Other DNA sequences in the same sample also yield this CDR3. Germline V gene sequence: CDR1 GTSNPN, CDR2 SVGIG (reference sequence). The CDR3 length is 14 residues. V lost 8 bases and J lost 4; bases outside the gene matches: 10. TCRdb's table, derived via immunoSEQ multiplex PCR, lists solely in-frame clones and lacks some. The sample has 30,000 to 45,000 clones, approximately 69% seen once. This sample was taken from a study of PD-1 blockade in classical Hodgkin lymphoma. Overall study context: Nivolumab 3 mg/kg was given intravenously every 2 weeks. Findings and caveats of the study: No one has yet defined what causes the repertoire differences, which may be disease activity or prior therapy. Only CD4+ TCR diversity, not CD8+, had risen significantly by C4D1. Complete responders' baseline diversity resembled that of newly diagnosed patients.

With no exception, relapse followed autologous stem cell transplantation in all patients, and brentuximab vedotin exposure varied. The chain links TRBV30 to TRBJ2-5, with 10 bases matching TRBD2. Source: peripheral blood mononuclear cells (PBMCs), taken before the second cycle of nivolumab. The TCR comes from a human donor with classical Hodgkin lymphoma. The CDR3 is CATQLAGGIETQYF. The DNA for the CDR3 is TGTGCCACGCAGTTAGCGGGGGGCATAGAGACCCAGTACTTC.